This TCR beta chain was retrieved from a study of T cells in Graves' hyperthyroidism and ophthalmopathy. The authors obtained PBMCs from 9 to 10 ml of fresh peripheral blood. Whole-study findings and limits: A model built on 13 V-J features separated ophthalmopathy from stable hyperthyroidism.

TCR beta CDR3 region amplification was performed from RNA transcripts. The study used the HTBI primer set for a first-round RT-PCR of the TCR CDR3. TCRdb re-called the multiplex PCR reads with MiXCR, one entry per CDR3 protein. The sample shows hundreds of thousands of distinct CDR3 sequences, approximately 13% of them seen only once. The sample holds many counts of this clonotype. Antigen unknown. Sequencing input: blood. The TCR originated in a woman in her late teens or twenties with Graves' hyperthyroidism.

CDR3 DNA sequence: TGTGCCAGCAGTTCTCTGGACAGTGAAACCAATCAGCCCCAGCATTTT. The encoded protein is CASSSLDSETNQPQHF. This chain connects TRBV27 to TRBJ1-5; D is possibly TRBD1 (6 bases). This CDR3 is 16 amino acids long. V was cut by 4 bases and J by 3 bases, with 16 bases left in between. The germline V gene has CDR1 MNHEY and CDR2 SMNVEV (reference sequence).